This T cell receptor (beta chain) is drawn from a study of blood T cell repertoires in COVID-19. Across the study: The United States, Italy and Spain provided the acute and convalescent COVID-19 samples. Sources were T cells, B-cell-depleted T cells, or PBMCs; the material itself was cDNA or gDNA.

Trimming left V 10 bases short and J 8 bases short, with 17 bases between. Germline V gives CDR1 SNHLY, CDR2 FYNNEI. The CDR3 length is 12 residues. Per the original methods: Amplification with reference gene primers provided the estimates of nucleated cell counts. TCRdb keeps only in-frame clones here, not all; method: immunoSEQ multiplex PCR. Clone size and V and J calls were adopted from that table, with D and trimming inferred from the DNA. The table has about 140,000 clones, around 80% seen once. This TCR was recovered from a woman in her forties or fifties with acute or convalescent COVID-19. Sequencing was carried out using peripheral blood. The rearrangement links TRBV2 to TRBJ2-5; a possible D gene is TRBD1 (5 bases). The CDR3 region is CATSTEKNTQYF. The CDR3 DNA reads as TGTGCCACCTCGACAGAGAAGAATACCCAGTACTTC.